This is a list of T cell receptor beta chains from one sample in a study of shared clonotypes between healthy human individuals. Profiling relied on immunoSEQ multiplex PCR, and the TCRdb table lists in-frame clones only, not all of them. The table records around 550,000 clones, about 96% of them present only once. Material: naive CD4+ T cells sorted from blood. Every receptor here comes from a woman under 40 in good health. The conserved cysteine and the conserved F or W are not part of the CDR3 here. The order of the fields is J gene, V gene, CDR3 protein.

>TRBJ2-1|TRBV5-4
ASSRARNEQF
>TRBJ2-2|TRBV2
ASKRQGDDTGELF
>TRBJ2-1|TRBV11-3
ASSLDSGTYNEQF
>TRBJ2-7|TRBV7-3
ASSLESGGSYEQY
>TRBJ2-5|TRBV6-5
ASSYSSGIETQY
>TRBJ2-2|TRBV7-8
ASSLDGGSGELF
>TRBJ2-7|TRBV25-1
ASSEPGHNYEQY
>TRBJ1-5|TRBV19
ASSISHNQPQH
>TRBJ2-2|TRBV2
ASSGVGVGELF
>TRBJ2-1|TRBV5-5
ASSFGLDRGQRTYNEQF
>TRBJ2-7|TRBV11-2
ASSMTGGTLF
>TRBJ2-1|TRBV2
ASSGTKPLHEQF
>TRBJ2-6|TRBV27
ASSLSSGANVLT
>TRBJ1-1|TRBV7-9
ASSLGDPYTEAF
>-|TRBV27
ASSSSGSSYEQY
>TRBJ1-3|TRBV6-1
ATLLAVSGNTIY
>TRBJ1-2|TRBV28
ASSFEGAGYGYT